This T cell receptor (beta chain) emerged from a study of blood T cell repertoires in COVID-19. As for the study in general: Acute and convalescent COVID-19 specimens originated in the United States, Italy and Spain. T cells, B-cell-depleted T cells, or PBMCs supplied cDNA or gDNA.

CDR1 SGHTA and CDR2 FQGTGA come from the germline V gene. V was trimmed by 2 bases and J by 5 bases, leaving 11 bases between them. The CDR3 has 14 amino acids. Under the authors' procedure: Quantification of nucleated cells was approximated via reference gene primer amplification. Here immunoSEQ multiplex PCR was the method, and the copy in TCRdb shows in-frame clones only, minus some. Clone size and V and J calls were adopted from that table, with D and trimming inferred from the DNA. The sample contains about 70,000 clones, more than 60% of which appear only once. The genes are TRBV7-3 and TRBJ2-3, with D perhaps TRBD2 (6 bases). The sequenced sample was peripheral blood. The receptor's source is an elderly woman with active or convalescent COVID-19. CDR3 residues: CASSLSAGRDTQYF. The DNA of the CDR3 is TGTGCCAGCAGCTTATCTGCCGGGAGAGATACGCAGTATTTT.